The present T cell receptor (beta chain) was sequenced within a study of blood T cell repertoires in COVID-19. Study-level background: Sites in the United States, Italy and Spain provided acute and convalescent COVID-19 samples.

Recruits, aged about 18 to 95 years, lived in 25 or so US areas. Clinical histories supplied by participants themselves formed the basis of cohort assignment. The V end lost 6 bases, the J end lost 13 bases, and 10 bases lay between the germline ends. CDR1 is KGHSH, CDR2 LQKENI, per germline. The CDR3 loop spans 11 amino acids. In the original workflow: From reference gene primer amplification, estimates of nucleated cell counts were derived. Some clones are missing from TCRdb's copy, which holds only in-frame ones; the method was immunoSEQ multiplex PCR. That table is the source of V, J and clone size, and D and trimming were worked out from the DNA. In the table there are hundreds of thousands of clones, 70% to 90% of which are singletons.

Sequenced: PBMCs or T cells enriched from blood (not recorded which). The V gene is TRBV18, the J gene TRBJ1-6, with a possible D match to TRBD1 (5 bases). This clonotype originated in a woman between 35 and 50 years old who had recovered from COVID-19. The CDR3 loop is CASSPGGPLHF. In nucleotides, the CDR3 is TGTGCCAGCTCGCCGGGGGGGCCCCTCCACTTT.